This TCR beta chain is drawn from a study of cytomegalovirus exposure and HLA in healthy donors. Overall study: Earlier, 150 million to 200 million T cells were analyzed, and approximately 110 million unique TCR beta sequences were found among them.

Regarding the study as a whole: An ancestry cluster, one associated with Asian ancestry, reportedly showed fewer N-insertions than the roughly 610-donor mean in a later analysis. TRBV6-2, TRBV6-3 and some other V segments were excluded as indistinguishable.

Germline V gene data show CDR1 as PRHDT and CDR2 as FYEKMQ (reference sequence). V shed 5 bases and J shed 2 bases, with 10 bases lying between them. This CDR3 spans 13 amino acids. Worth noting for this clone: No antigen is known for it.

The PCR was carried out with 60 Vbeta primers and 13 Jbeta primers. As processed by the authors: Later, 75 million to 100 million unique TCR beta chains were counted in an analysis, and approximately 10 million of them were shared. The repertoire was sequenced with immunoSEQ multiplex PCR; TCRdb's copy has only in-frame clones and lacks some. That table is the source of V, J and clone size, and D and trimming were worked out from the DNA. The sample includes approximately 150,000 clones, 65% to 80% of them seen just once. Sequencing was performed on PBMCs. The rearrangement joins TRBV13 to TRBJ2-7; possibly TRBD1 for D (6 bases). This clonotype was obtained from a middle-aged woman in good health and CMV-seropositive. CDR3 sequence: CASSGRGAYEQYF. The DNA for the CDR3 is TGTGCCAGCAGCGGCAGGGGTGCCTACGAGCAGTACTTC.